Shown below are 16 T cell receptor beta chains from a single sample sequenced in a study of blood T cell dynamics during melanoma immunotherapy (dated by TCRdb to 2018 to 2020). To prepare the library, the immunoSEQ multiplex PCR assay was applied. Held by TCRdb, this immuneACCESS table contains in-frame sequences only and omits some clones. Under half of the omission traces to an unresolved V gene where checked; the cause of the rest is unknown. Recorded for this sample are more than 15,000 clones; approximately 80% of them occurred a single time. About 7.6% of the sample rests with the top ten. The label giving this sample's time point can be read as: pre-treatment baseline. The starting material was blood, obtained from a patient treated with checkpoint blockade. Every receptor here comes from a human donor with melanoma.

The CDR3 sequence: CASSKVTNEKLFF. The DNA for the CDR3 is TGTGCCAGTAGCAAAGTAACTAATGAAAAACTGTTTTTT. The J gene is TRBJ1-4, the V gene TRBV19; D unresolved. The germline V and J ends were trimmed by 6 bases and 1 base, with 6 bases remaining between them. CDR1 is LNHDA, CDR2 SQIVND, per germline (reference sequence). CDR3 length: 13 amino acids.

The chain is built from TRBV7-9 and TRBJ2-3; TRBD2 is a possible D gene (6 bases). Trimming shortened V by 6 bases and J by 4 bases, and 11 bases separated the two germline ends. CDR3 length: 13 residues. Looked up from germline, CDR1 is SEHNR and CDR2 is FQNEAQ (reference sequence). Here the CDR3 reads CASSREPADTQYF. CDR3 DNA sequence: TGTGCCAGCAGTCGGGAGCCAGCAGATACGCAGTATTTT.

The V gene is TRBV6-5, the J gene TRBJ1-2; 9 nucleotides align to TRBD1. Germline CDR1 and CDR2: MNHEY and SVGAGI. Trimming at V came to 6 bases and at J to 5 bases, leaving 4 bases not matched to a gene. The length of the CDR3 is 13 residues. This CDR3 reads CASRKDRGYGYTF. In nucleotides, the CDR3 is TGTGCCAGCAGAAAAGACAGGGGGTATGGCTACACCTTC.

V usage is TRBV29-1 and J usage is TRBJ1-4, with unresolved D. Deletions cut 3 bases from V and 8 bases from J, with 7 bases between. CDR1 SQVTM and CDR2 ANQGSEA come from the germline V gene. The CDR3 is made up of 11 amino acids. CDR3 region: CSVDSAEKLFF. Written as DNA, the CDR3 is TGCAGCGTTGATTCTGCCGAAAAACTGTTTTTT.

This chain links TRBV5-6 with TRBJ2-1; D is ambiguous. V dropped 2 bases and J dropped 11 bases, with 8 bases sitting between them. The CDR3 spans 11 residues. Germline V lookup: CDR1 SGHDT, CDR2 YYEEEE. The CDR3 DNA reads TGTGCCAGCAGCTTCGACGAAAAGCAGTTCTTC. It yields the protein CASSFDEKQFF.

CDR3: CASSQVGTGANVLTF. CDR3 nucleotides: TGTGCCAGCAGCCAAGTAGGGACTGGGGCCAACGTCCTGACTTTC. This chain uses TRBV14 with TRBJ2-6; D is unresolved. Trimming shortened V by 1 base and J by 2 bases, and 6 bases separated the two germline ends. The germline CDR1 and CDR2 sequences are SGHDN and FVKESK. This CDR3 spans 15 amino acids.

This chain joins TRBV21-1 and TRBJ2-7. TRBV21-1 is an annotated pseudogene. This CDR3 has 14 amino acids. The CDR3 is CASRDRAEKLNKYF. CDR3 DNA sequence: TGTGCCAGCAGGGACCGGGCGGAGAAATTAAACAAGTACTTC.

This rearrangement joins TRBV30 to TRBJ1-3; unclear D gene. This CDR3 is built from 13 residues. Per the germline V gene, CDR1 is GTSNPN and CDR2 is SVGIG (reference sequence). Trimming took off 3 bases at V and 4 bases at J, with 10 bases between the two ends. The CDR3 nucleotides read TGTGCCTGGAGCTTGAGTGGAGGAAACACCATATATTTT. Amino acids: CAWSLSGGNTIYF.

The V gene is TRBV11-1, the J gene TRBJ2-1; 9 bases are a match to TRBD1. This CDR3 spans 17 amino acids. With 3 bases clipped from V and 5 bases from J, the junction kept 11 bases outside the gene matches. The germline gives CDR1 SGHAT, CDR2 FQDESV (reference sequence). CDR3 in amino acids: CASSLGPGQGSNNEQFF. For the CDR3, the DNA is TGTGCCAGCAGCTTGGGACCGGGACAGGGATCGAACAATGAGCAGTTCTTC.

The chain joins TRBV7-2 to TRBJ1-1; no firm D call. The CDR3 is made up of 14 amino acids. CDR1 SGHTA and CDR2 FQGNSA come from the germline V gene. The ends were cut back, 7 bases at V and 6 bases at J, with 18 bases in the middle. The CDR3 bases are TGTGCCAGCATCCCTGAGCGTGGGAGGGCTGAAGCTTTCTTT. Translation gives CASIPERGRAEAFF.

This sequence joins TRBV4-3 and TRBJ2-5; 13 bases fit TRBD2. Germline assignment: CDR1 LGHNA and CDR2 YSLEER. V shed 2 bases, J shed 7 bases, and the junction held 7 bases outside the gene matches. The CDR3 consists of 16 residues. The CDR3 DNA reads TGCGCCAGCAGCCAATGGACTAGCGGGGGCAAACCGACCCAGTACTTC. Amino acids: CASSQWTSGGKPTQYF.

The CDR3 sequence: CASSLEKETQYF. The CDR3 DNA is TGTGCCAGCAGCTTAGAAAAAGAGACCCAGTACTTC. The V and J genes are TRBV7-9 and TRBJ2-5; D not resolved. This CDR3 spans 12 amino acids. V lost 1 base, J lost 3 bases, and 3 bases lay in between. Per the germline V gene, CDR1 is SEHNR and CDR2 is FQNEAQ (reference sequence).

The sample holds one count of this clone. The V and J genes are TRBV27 and TRBJ2-2; D possibly corresponds to TRBD1 (6 bases). V lost 6 bases and J lost 1, with 12 bases in between. The CDR3 has 15 amino acids. CDR1 is MNHEY, CDR2 SMNVEV, per germline (reference sequence). The chain's CDR3 is CASSLGTQNTGELFF. CDR3 nucleotides: TGTGCCAGCAGCCTCGGGACACAGAACACCGGGGAGCTGTTTTTT.

CDR3 sequence reads: CASSPGWWGQEISNEKLFF. In nucleotides, the CDR3 is TGTGCCAGCAGTCCGGGATGGTGGGGGCAGGAAATCTCTAATGAAAAACTGTTTTTT. This chain uses TRBV28 with TRBJ1-4; D may be TRBD1 (6 bases). The CDR3 sequence is 19 residues long. Germline V gene lookup returns CDR1 MDHEN and CDR2 SYDVKM. V was pared by 5 bases and J by 3 bases, with 25 bases between.

V usage is TRBV27 and J usage is TRBJ2-1; D could derive from TRBD1 or TRBD2 (5 bases each). Trimming stripped 6 bases from V and 4 bases from J, with 13 bases between. The CDR3 length is 14 residues. Looked up from germline, CDR1 is MNHEY and CDR2 is SMNVEV (reference sequence). The CDR3: CASSSLGEYNEQFF. The CDR3 region has the DNA TGTGCCAGCAGCTCTTTGGGGGAATACAATGAGCAGTTCTTC.

CDR3 protein: CASSFQGGTQYF. The CDR3 nucleotides are TGTGCCAGCAGCTTTCAGGGAGGAACGCAGTATTTT. V usage is TRBV7-9 and J usage is TRBJ2-3, with D possibly matching TRBD2 (6 bases). CDR1 SEHNR and CDR2 FQNEAQ come from the germline V gene (reference sequence). The CDR3 contains 12 residues. Trimming stripped 3 bases from V and 9 bases from J, with 10 bases between.